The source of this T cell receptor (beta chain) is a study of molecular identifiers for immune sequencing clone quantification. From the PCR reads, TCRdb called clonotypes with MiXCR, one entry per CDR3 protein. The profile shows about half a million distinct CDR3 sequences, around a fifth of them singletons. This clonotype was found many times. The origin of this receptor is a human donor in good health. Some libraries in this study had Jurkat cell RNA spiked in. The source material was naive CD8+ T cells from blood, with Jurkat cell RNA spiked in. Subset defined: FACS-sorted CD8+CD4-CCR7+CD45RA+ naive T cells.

CDR3 DNA sequence: TGCAGCGTTGACGGAGGCATAGCGGGGGACGAGACCCAGTACTTC. Its protein is CSVDGGIAGDETQYF. The V and J genes are TRBV29-1 and TRBJ2-5; 9 bases agree with TRBD2. Germline CDR1 and CDR2: SQVTM and ANQGSEA. Trimming at V came to 3 bases and at J to 5 bases, leaving 10 bases not matched to a gene. The CDR3 runs 15 residues.